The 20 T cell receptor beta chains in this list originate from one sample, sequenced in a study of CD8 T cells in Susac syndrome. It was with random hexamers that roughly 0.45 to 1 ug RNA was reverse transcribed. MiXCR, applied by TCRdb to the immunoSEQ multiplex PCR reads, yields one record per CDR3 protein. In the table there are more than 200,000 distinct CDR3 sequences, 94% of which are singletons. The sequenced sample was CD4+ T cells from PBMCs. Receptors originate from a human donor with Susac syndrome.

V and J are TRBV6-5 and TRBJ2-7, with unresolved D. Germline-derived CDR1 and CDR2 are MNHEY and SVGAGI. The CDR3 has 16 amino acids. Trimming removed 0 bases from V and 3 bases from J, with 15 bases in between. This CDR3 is CASSYSRLETNYEQYF. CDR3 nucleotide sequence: TGTGCCAGCAGTTACTCGCGCCTGGAAACCAACTACGAGCAGTACTTC.

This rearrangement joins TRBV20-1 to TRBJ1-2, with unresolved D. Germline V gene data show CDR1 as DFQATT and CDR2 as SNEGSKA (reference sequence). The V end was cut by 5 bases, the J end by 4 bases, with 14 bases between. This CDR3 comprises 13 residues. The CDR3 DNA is TGCAGTGCTGGGGAGTCGGAGGGCTATGGCTACACCTTC. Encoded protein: CSAGESEGYGYTF.

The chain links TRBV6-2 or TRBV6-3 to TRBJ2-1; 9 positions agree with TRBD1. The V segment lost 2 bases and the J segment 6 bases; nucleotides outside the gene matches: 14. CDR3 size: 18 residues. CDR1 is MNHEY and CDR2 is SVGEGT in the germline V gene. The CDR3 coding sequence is TGTGCCAGCAGTTACCCCGGACAGGGGTCAAGCCAAACCAATGAGCAGTTCTTC. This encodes CASSYPGQGSSQTNEQFF.

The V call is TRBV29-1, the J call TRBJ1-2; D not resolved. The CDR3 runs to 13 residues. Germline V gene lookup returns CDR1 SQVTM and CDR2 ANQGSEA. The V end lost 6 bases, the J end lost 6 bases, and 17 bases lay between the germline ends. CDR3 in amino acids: CSVGSTEVHGYTF. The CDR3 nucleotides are TGCAGCGTCGGATCCACAGAGGTCCATGGCTACACCTTC.

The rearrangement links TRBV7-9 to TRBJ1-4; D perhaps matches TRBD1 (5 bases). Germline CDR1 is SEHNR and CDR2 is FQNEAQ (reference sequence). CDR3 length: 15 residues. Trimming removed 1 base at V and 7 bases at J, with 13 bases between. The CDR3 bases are TGTGCCAGCAGCTTAGTCCCGGACAACGGTGAAAAACTGTTTTTT. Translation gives CASSLVPDNGEKLFF.

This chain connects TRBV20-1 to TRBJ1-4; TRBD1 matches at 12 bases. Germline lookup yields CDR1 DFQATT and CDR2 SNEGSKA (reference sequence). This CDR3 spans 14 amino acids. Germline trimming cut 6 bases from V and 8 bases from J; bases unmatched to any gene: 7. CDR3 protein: CSANPGTGGEKLFF. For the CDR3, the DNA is TGCAGTGCAAATCCCGGGACAGGGGGCGAAAAACTGTTTTTT.

For the CDR3, the DNA is TGTGCCAGCAGTTACTCGGTTTTAGCGGACCAAGTGAATTCACCCCTCCACTTT. It translates to CASSYSVLADQVNSPLHF. The genes are TRBV6-5 and TRBJ1-6; D gene uncertain. Trimming pared 0 bases from V and 7 bases from J, leaving 19 bases between. The CDR3 runs 18 residues. Germline V CDR1 and CDR2: MNHEY, SVGAGI.

The CDR3 spells CAWSVRGGPHEQYF. CDR3 in DNA: TGTGCCTGGAGTGTACGGGGGGGCCCCCACGAGCAGTACTTC. The V gene is TRBV30, the J gene TRBJ2-7; TRBD2 matches 8 bases. V trimming: 0 bases; J trimming: 5 bases; junction bases outside the gene matches: 6. This CDR3 has 14 residues. From germline, CDR1 is GTSNPN and CDR2 SVGIG (reference sequence).

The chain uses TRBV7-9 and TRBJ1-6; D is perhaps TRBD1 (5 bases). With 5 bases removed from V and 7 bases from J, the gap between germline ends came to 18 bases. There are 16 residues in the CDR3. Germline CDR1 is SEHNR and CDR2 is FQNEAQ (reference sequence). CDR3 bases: TGTGCCAGCAGCGTCGAAGGGGTAGGCGTCAATTCACCCCTCCACTTT. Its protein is CASSVEGVGVNSPLHF.

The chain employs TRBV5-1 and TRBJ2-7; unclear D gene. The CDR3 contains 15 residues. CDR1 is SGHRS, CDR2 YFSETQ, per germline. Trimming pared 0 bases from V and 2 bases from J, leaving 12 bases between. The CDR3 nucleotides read TGCGCCAGCAGCTTGGATGTCTCCTTGGCCTACGAGCAGTACTTC. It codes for CASSLDVSLAYEQYF.

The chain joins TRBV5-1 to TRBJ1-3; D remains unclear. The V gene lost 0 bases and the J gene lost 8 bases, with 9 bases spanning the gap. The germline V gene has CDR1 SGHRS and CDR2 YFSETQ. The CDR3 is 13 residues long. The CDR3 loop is CASSLEQPDTIYF. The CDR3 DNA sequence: TGCGCCAGCAGCTTGGAACAACCGGACACCATATATTTT.

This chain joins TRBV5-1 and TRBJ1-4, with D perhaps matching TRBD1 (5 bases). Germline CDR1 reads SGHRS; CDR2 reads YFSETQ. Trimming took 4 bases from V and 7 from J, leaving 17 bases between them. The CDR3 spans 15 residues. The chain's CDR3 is CASSVGPGGGEKLFF. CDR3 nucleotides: TGCGCCAGCAGCGTGGGACCCGGCGGTGGTGAAAAACTGTTTTTT.

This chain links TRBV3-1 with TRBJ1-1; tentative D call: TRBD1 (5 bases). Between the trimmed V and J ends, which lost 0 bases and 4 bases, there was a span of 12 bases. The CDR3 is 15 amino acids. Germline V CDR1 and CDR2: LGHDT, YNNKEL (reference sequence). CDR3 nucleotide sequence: TGTGCCAGCAGCCAAGATCCCCCAGGGATCACTGAAGCTTTCTTT. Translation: CASSQDPPGITEAFF.

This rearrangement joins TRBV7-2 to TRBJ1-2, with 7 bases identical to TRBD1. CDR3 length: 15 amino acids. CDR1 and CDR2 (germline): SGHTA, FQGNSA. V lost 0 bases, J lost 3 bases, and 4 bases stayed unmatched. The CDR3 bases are TGTGCCAGCAGCTTAGCACAGGGGAGAGACTATGGCTACACCTTC. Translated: CASSLAQGRDYGYTF.

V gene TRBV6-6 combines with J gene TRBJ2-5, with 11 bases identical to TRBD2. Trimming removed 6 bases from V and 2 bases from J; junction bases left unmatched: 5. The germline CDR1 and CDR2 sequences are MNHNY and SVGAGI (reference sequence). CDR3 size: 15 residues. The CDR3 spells CASSLVAGGQETQYF. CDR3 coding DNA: TGTGCCAGCAGCCTAGTAGCGGGGGGGCAAGAGACCCAGTACTTC.

The CDR3 region has the DNA TGTGCCAGCAGCGCCGTTCCAGGGGCATTCGAAAAACTGTTTTTT. Translating it yields CASSAVPGAFEKLFF. The chain carries TRBV9 and TRBJ1-4; TRBD1 might be the D (6 bases). Germline CDR1 SGDLS, CDR2 YYNGEE. Trimming removed 3 bases at V and 8 bases at J, with 17 bases between. The CDR3 runs 15 residues.

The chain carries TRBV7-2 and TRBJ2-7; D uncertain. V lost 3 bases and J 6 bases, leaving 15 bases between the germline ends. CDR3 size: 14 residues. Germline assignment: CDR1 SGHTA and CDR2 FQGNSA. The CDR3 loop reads CASSLLVRSPEQYF. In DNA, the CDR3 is TGTGCCAGCAGCTTGCTGGTTAGAAGCCCCGAGCAGTACTTC.

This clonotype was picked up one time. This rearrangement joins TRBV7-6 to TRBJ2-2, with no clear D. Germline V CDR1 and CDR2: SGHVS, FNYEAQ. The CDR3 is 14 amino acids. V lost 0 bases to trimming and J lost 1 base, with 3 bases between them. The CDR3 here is CASSLAENTGELFF. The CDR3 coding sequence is TGTGCCAGCAGCTTAGCGGAGAACACCGGGGAGCTGTTTTTT. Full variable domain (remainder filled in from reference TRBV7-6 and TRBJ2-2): GAGVSQSPRYKVTKRGQDVALRCDPISGHVSLYWYRQALGQGPEFLTYFNYEAQQDKSGLPNDRFSAERPEGSISTLTIQRTEQRDSAMYRCASSLAENTGELFFGEGSRLTVL.

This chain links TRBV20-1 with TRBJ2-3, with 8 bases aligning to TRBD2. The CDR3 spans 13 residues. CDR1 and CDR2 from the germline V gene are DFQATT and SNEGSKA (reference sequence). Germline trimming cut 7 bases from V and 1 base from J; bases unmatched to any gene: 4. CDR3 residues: CSGRSGGTDTQYF. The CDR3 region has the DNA TGCAGTGGACGTAGCGGGGGCACAGATACGCAGTATTTT.

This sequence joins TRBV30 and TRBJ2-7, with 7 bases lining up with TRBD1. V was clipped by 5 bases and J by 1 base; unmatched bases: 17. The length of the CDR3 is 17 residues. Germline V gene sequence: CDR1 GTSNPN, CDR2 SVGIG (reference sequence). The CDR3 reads CAWERGLQGETSYEQYF. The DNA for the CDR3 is TGTGCCTGGGAGAGGGGGCTCCAGGGTGAAACTTCCTACGAGCAGTACTTC.